These 25 T cell receptor beta chains were all obtained from the same sample, sequenced in a study of blood T cell repertoires in COVID-19. The assay was immunoSEQ multiplex PCR, and TCRdb's table has in-frame clones only and misses some. The sample holds around 190,000 clones, 75% to 90% seen once. Sequencing was carried out using peripheral blood. Every receptor here comes from a man younger than 45 with acute or convalescent COVID-19.

The rearrangement uses TRBV9 and TRBJ2-5, with 7 bases that match TRBD2. The CDR3 contains 14 residues. The V segment lost 4 bases and the J segment 3 bases; nucleotides outside the gene matches: 6. Germline CDR1 SGDLS, CDR2 YYNGEE. The CDR3 DNA reads as TGTGCCAGCAGCTTATCTAGCGGAGAAGAGACCCAGTACTTC. Translation gives CASSLSSGEETQYF.

DNA of the CDR3: TGTGCCAGCAGCATTGGGACTACAGACAATGAGCAGTTCTTC. Its protein is CASSIGTTDNEQFF. This chain connects TRBV5-5 to TRBJ2-1, with 7 bases lining up with TRBD2. The trim removed 4 bases at V and 5 bases at J, leaving 6 bases unmatched. CDR1 is SGHKS and CDR2 is YYEKEE in the germline V gene (reference sequence). This CDR3 comprises 14 residues.

This clone turned up a few times. CDR3 in DNA: TGTGCCAGCAGCGTAGTGGCAGGGGAAACCGAAAAACTGTTTTTT. It is translated as CASSVVAGETEKLFF. V is TRBV9 and J is TRBJ1-4; D is perhaps TRBD1 (6 bases). This CDR3 is 15 amino acids long. V was pared by 0 bases and J by 8 bases, with 14 bases between. Germline values: CDR1 SGDLS, CDR2 YYNGEE.

CDR3 bases: TGTGCCAGCAGTTACCGGGACAGTCGCTACGGCACTAATGAAAAACTGTTTTTT. This translates into CASSYRDSRYGTNEKLFF. The chain carries TRBV28 and TRBJ1-4, with 7 nucleotides matching TRBD1. V gave up 4 bases and J gave up 2 bases; unmatched junction bases: 13. CDR1 and CDR2 (germline): MDHEN, SYDVKM. The CDR3 contains 18 residues. Filled out from reference TRBV28 and TRBJ1-4, the complete variable domain reads DVKVTQSSRYLVKRTGEKVFLECVQDMDHENMFWYRQDPGLGLRLIYFSYDVKMKEKGDIPEGYSVSREKKERFSLILESASTNQTSMYLCASSYRDSRYGTNEKLFFGSGTQLSVL.

This chain links TRBV28 with TRBJ1-2; D perhaps matches TRBD1 (5 bases). Deletions cut 6 bases from V and 4 bases from J, with 12 bases between. The CDR3 length is 13 residues. CDR1 is MDHEN, CDR2 SYDVKM, per germline. The CDR3 protein is CASRGVSSYGYTF. CDR3 nucleotides: TGTGCCAGCAGAGGGGTTTCTTCCTATGGCTACACCTTC.

This rearrangement joins TRBV6-1 to TRBJ1-2; 7 nucleotides align to TRBD1. The CDR3 extends over 14 amino acids. V was clipped by 1 base and J by 2 bases; unmatched bases: 1. Germline V gene data show CDR1 as MNHNS and CDR2 as SASEGT. The CDR3 region is CASSEDRGNYGYTF. The CDR3, as DNA: TGTGCCAGCAGTGAAGACAGGGGAAACTATGGCTACACCTTC.

The CDR3 loop is CASSLRRSGNTIYF. DNA of the CDR3: TGTGCCAGCAGCCTACGGAGGTCTGGAAACACCATATATTTT. J is TRBJ1-3 and V is TRBV2, with D unclear. V dropped 6 bases and J dropped 1 base, with 10 bases sitting between them. This CDR3 is built from 14 residues. Germline CDR1 reads SNHLY; CDR2 reads FYNNEI.

The chain couples TRBV5-4 to TRBJ1-3, with a possible D match to TRBD1 (6 bases). In germline, CDR1 is SGHNT, CDR2 YYREEE (reference sequence). The CDR3 spans 13 residues. With 3 bases removed from V and 5 bases from J, the gap between germline ends came to 9 bases. The CDR3 DNA sequence: TGTGCCAGCAGCTCACAGGGTAGAAACACCATATATTTT. Protein: CASSSQGRNTIYF.

The J gene is TRBJ1-5, the V gene TRBV6-5; 7 nucleotides match TRBD1. Trimming removed 4 bases from V and 5 bases from J; junction bases left unmatched: 8. This CDR3 is built from 15 residues. Per germline, CDR1 MNHEY and CDR2 SVGAGI. CDR3 coding DNA: TGTGCCAGCAGTTCTAGGGACAGTCCCTATCAGCCCCAGCATTTT. Its protein is CASSSRDSPYQPQHF.

This clone was counted a single time. CDR3 nucleotides: TGCGCCAGCAGCTTGGACCGGGTAGATACGCAGTATTTT. This translates into CASSLDRVDTQYF. This chain links TRBV5-1 with TRBJ2-3; D is ambiguous. This CDR3 contains 13 residues. V lost 0 bases to trimming and J lost 5 bases, with 7 bases between them. Germline CDR1 and CDR2: SGHRS and YFSETQ.

The rearrangement links TRBV14 to TRBJ1-1, with no clear D. This CDR3 comprises 16 residues. The V gene lost 1 base and the J gene lost 0 bases, with 12 bases spanning the gap. The germline V gene has CDR1 SGHDN and CDR2 FVKESK. CDR3: CASSQGGGLLNTEAFF. In DNA, the CDR3 is TGTGCCAGCAGCCAAGGAGGAGGACTTCTGAACACTGAAGCTTTCTTT.

The V and J genes are TRBV18 and TRBJ1-6; TRBD1 matches 8 bases. This CDR3 is 14 amino acids long. With V trimmed by 4 bases and J by 7 bases, 3 bases remained unmatched. Germline V gene lookup returns CDR1 KGHSH and CDR2 LQKENI. The CDR3: CASSQDRENSPLHF. The CDR3 DNA reads TGTGCCAGCTCACAGGACAGGGAGAATTCACCCCTCCACTTT.

The chain employs TRBV18 and TRBJ2-2; D unresolved. The CDR3 is 16 amino acids. CDR1 is KGHSH, CDR2 LQKENI, per germline. Trimming left V 3 bases short and J 0 bases short, with 11 bases between. Here the CDR3 DNA reads TGTGCCAGCTCACCCCAGGCCTACGCGAACACCGGGGAGCTGTTTTTT. Its protein product is CASSPQAYANTGELFF.

This clone has only one observation. The V and J genes are TRBV6-5 and TRBJ1-2; a weak D match, TRBD1 (5 bases). The V gene lost 6 bases and the J gene lost 6 bases, with 20 bases spanning the gap. Germline loops: CDR1 MNHEY, CDR2 SVGAGI. The CDR3 loop spans 15 amino acids. As DNA, the CDR3 is TGTGCCAGCAGACCGGTCTTGGGGGGAAGGAATGGCTACACCTTC. Protein: CASRPVLGGRNGYTF.

V usage is TRBV28 and J usage is TRBJ2-3, with TRBD2 matching over 12 bases. Germline lookup yields CDR1 MDHEN and CDR2 SYDVKM. CDR3 length: 13 residues. V shed 8 bases and J 14 bases; nucleotides not matched to a gene: 11. CDR3 region: CASSRTSGEAGYF. The CDR3, as DNA: TGTGCCAGCTCCCGGACTAGCGGGGAAGCTGGGTATTTT. The full variable domain, completed using reference TRBV28 and TRBJ2-3, is DVKVTQSSRYLVKRTGEKVFLECVQDMDHENMFWYRQDPGLGLRLIYFSYDVKMKEKGDIPEGYSVSREKKERFSLILESASTNQTSMYLCASSRTSGEAGYFGPGTRLTVL.

V usage is TRBV19 and J usage is TRBJ1-1; 8 bases match TRBD1. Unmatched junction bases numbered 3, after V lost 6 bases and J lost 0 bases. This CDR3 is built from 14 residues. CDR1 and CDR2 (germline): LNHDA, SQIVND (reference sequence). In nucleotides, the CDR3 is TGTGCCAGTAGCCAGGACAGGGTGAACACTGAAGCTTTCTTT. This sequence encodes CASSQDRVNTEAFF.

This rearrangement joins TRBV7-9 to TRBJ2-7, with 9 bases aligning to TRBD1. CDR1 SEHNR and CDR2 FQNEAQ come from the germline V gene (reference sequence). This CDR3 comprises 16 residues. Trimming took 5 bases from V and 1 from J; bases not matched to a gene: 9. CDR3 in amino acids: CASSGPGTGISYEQYF. The CDR3 bases are TGTGCCAGCAGCGGACCCGGGACAGGGATTTCCTACGAGCAGTACTTC.

The chain links TRBV19 to TRBJ1-2, with TRBD1 identical over 10 bases. This CDR3 has 12 amino acids. Germline-derived CDR1 and CDR2 are LNHDA and SQIVND (reference sequence). J lost 7 bases, V lost 9 bases, and 5 bases had no gene match. The CDR3, as DNA: TGTGCCAGGGACAGGGGGATTTCTGGCTACACCTTC. It specifies CARDRGISGYTF.

This clone was counted only a few times. The rearrangement uses TRBV5-4 and TRBJ1-2; D gene uncertain. CDR3 length equals 13 residues. Germline CDR1 is SGHNT and CDR2 is YYREEE (reference sequence). V was pared by 4 bases and J by 5 bases, with 12 bases between. The CDR3 loop is CASSDDGLYGYTF. The CDR3 bases are TGTGCCAGCAGCGACGACGGGTTGTATGGCTACACCTTC.

Comments on this clone: This sample also contains other DNA sequences that code for the same CDR3. V is TRBV30 and J is TRBJ1-1; 7 nucleotides line up with TRBD1. V lost 1 base and J lost 4; bases outside the gene matches: 3. CDR1 is GTSNPN and CDR2 is SVGIG in the germline V gene (reference sequence). The CDR3 consists of 13 residues. The CDR3 loop is CAWSGQGVTEAFF. The CDR3 DNA follows: TGTGCCTGGAGTGGACAGGGAGTCACTGAAGCTTTCTTT.

The chain couples TRBV9 to TRBJ1-3; possibly TRBD1 for D (5 bases). Germline CDR1 reads SGDLS; CDR2 reads YYNGEE. The germline V and J ends were trimmed by 0 bases and 7 bases, with 14 bases remaining between them. This CDR3 is 15 amino acids long. The CDR3 sequence: CASSVVGQGGNTIYF. DNA for the CDR3: TGTGCCAGCAGCGTAGTAGGGCAGGGAGGCAACACCATATATTTT. Complete variable domain (other parts from reference TRBV9 and TRBJ1-3): DSGVTQTPKHLITATGQRVTLRCSPRSGDLSVYWYQQSLDQGLQFLIQYYNGEERAKGNILERFSAQQFPDLHSELNLSSLELGDSALYFCASSVVGQGGNTIYFGEGSWLTVV.

V and J are TRBV19 and TRBJ2-7; TRBD1 might be the D (5 bases). CDR3 length equals 15 residues. The germline V gene encodes CDR1 LNHDA and CDR2 SQIVND (reference sequence). Trimming removed 3 bases from V and 2 bases from J, with 14 bases in between. In nucleotides, the CDR3 is TGTGCCAGTAGTATTGGGGCCAGTAGTGCCTACGAGCAGTACTTC. It codes for CASSIGASSAYEQYF.

The V and J genes are TRBV5-1 and TRBJ2-6; D gene unclear. Germline CDR1 reads SGHRS; CDR2 reads YFSETQ. V shed 3 bases and J shed 4 bases, with 8 bases lying between them. There are 14 residues in the CDR3. Here the CDR3 DNA reads TGCGCCAGCAGCTCGTACGGGGGGGCCAACGTCCTGACTTTC. Protein product: CASSSYGGANVLTF.

V and J are TRBV5-1 and TRBJ2-7, with D possibly being TRBD1 (5 bases). CDR1 is SGHRS, CDR2 YFSETQ, per germline. The CDR3 runs to 14 residues. V was trimmed by 0 bases and J by 5 bases, leaving 12 bases between them. The CDR3 reads CASSLEVRVHEQYF. The CDR3 DNA reads TGCGCCAGCAGCTTGGAGGTCAGGGTCCACGAGCAGTACTTC.

V gene TRBV29-1 combines with J gene TRBJ1-5; TRBD1 matches at 7 bases. Trimming took 3 bases from V and 4 from J; bases not matched to a gene: 3. CDR3 length: 13 amino acids. In germline, CDR1 is SQVTM, CDR2 ANQGSEA. The CDR3 DNA reads as TGCAGCGTTGAGACAGGGCCAAATCAGCCCCAGCATTTT. Residues: CSVETGPNQPQHF.